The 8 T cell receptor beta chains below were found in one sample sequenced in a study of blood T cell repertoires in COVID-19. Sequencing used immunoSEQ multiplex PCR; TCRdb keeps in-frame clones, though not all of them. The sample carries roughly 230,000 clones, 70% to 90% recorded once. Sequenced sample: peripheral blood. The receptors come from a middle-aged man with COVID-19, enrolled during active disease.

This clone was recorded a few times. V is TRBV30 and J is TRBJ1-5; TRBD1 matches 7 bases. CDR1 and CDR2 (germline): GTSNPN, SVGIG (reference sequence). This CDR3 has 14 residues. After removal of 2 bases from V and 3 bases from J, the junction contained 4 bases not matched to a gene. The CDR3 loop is CAWSNRGFNQPQHF. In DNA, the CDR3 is TGTGCCTGGAGTAACAGGGGATTCAATCAGCCCCAGCATTTT.

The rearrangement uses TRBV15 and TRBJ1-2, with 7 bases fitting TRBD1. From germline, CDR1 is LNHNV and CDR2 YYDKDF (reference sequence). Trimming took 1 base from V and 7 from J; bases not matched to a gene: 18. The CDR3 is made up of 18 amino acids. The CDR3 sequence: CATSRVKDLQEGAPGYTF. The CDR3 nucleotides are TGTGCCACCAGCAGAGTCAAAGATTTACAAGAGGGGGCCCCTGGCTACACCTTC.

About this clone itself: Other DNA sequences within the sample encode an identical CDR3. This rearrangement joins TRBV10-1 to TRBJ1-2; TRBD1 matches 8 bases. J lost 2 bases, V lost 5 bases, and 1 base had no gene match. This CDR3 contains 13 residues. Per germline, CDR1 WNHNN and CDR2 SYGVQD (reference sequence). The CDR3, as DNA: TGCGCCAGCAGTCAGGGGGCGAACTATGGCTACACCTTC. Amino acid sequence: CASSQGANYGYTF.

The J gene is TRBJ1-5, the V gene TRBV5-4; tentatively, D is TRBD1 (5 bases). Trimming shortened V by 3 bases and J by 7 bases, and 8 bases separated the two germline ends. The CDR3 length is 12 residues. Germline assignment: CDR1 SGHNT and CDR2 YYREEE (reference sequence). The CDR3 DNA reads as TGTGCCAGCAGCTCCCAGGGCCAGCCCCAGCATTTT. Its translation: CASSSQGQPQHF.

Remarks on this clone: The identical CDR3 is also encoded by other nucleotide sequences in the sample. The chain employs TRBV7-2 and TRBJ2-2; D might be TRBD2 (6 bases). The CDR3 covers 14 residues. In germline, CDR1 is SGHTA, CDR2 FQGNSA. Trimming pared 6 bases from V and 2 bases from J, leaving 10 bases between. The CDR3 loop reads CASSLGLNTGELFF. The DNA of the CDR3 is TGTGCCAGCAGTTTGGGACTTAACACCGGGGAGCTGTTTTTT.

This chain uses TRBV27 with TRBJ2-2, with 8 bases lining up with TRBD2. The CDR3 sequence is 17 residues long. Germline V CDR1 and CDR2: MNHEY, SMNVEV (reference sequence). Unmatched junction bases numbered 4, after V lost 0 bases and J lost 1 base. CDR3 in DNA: TGTGCCAGCAGTTTATCTGACCTAGCGGGGAACACCGGGGAGCTGTTTTTT. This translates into CASSLSDLAGNTGELFF.

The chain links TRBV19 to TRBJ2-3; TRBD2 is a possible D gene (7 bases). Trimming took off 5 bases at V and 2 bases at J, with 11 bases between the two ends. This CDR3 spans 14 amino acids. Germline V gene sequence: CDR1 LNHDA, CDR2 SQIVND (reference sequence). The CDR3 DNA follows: TGTGCCAGTAGTTACGGGGGGCCCACAGATACGCAGTATTTT. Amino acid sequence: CASSYGGPTDTQYF.

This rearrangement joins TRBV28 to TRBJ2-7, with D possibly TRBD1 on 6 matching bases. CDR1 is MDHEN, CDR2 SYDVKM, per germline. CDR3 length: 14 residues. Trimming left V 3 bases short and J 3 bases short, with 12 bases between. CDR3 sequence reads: CASSLGHIVYEQYF. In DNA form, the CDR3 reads TGTGCCAGCAGTTTGGGACACATAGTCTACGAGCAGTACTTC. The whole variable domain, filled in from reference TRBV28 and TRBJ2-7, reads DVKVTQSSRYLVKRTGEKVFLECVQDMDHENMFWYRQDPGLGLRLIYFSYDVKMKEKGDIPEGYSVSREKKERFSLILESASTNQTSMYLCASSLGHIVYEQYFGPGTRLTVT.